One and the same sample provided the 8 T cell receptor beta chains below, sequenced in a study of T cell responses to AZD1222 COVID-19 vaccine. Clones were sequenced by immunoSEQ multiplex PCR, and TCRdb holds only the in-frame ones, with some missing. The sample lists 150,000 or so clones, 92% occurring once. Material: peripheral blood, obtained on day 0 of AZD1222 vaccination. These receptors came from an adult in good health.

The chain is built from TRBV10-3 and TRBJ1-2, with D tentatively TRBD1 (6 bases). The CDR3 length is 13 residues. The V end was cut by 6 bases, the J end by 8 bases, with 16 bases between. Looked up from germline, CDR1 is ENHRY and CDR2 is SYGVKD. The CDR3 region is CAISPDSLSGYTF. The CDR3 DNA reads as TGTGCCATCAGCCCGGACAGTCTCTCGGGCTACACCTTC.

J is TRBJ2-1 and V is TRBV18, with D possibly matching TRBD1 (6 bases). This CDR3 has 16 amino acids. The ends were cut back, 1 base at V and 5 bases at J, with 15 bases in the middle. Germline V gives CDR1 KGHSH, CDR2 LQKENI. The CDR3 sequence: CASSPLRDIVDNEQFF. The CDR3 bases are TGTGCCAGCTCACCACTCCGGGACATTGTGGACAATGAGCAGTTCTTC.

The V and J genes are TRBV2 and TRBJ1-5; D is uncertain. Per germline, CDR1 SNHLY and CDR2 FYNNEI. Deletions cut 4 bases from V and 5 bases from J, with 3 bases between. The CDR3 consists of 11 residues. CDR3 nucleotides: TGTGCCAGCAGTGTGGATCAGCCCCAGCATTTT. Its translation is CASSVDQPQHF.

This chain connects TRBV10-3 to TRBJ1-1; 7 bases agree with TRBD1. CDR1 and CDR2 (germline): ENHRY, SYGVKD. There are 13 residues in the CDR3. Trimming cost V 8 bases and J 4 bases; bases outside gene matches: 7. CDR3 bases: TGTGCCATCGGTCGACAGGGAGGCACTGAAGCTTTCTTT. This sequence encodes CAIGRQGGTEAFF.

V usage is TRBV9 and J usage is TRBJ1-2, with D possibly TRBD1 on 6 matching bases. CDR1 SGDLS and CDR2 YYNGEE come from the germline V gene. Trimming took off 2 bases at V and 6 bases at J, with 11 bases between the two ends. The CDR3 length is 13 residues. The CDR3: CASSVPGAHGYTF. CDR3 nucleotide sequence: TGTGCCAGCAGCGTCCCGGGGGCCCATGGCTACACCTTC.

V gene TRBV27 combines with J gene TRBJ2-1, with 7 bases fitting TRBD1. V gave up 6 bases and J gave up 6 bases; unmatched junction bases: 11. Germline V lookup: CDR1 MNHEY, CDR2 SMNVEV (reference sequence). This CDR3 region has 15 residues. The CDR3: CASRSQGTDGNEQFF. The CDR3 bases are TGTGCCAGCAGATCGCAAGGGACAGATGGCAATGAGCAGTTCTTC.

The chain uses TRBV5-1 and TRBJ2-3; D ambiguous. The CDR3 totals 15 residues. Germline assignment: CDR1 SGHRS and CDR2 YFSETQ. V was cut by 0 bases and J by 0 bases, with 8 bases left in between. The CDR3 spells CASSLVQASTDTQYF. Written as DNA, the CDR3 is TGCGCCAGCAGCTTGGTGCAGGCTAGCACAGATACGCAGTATTTT.

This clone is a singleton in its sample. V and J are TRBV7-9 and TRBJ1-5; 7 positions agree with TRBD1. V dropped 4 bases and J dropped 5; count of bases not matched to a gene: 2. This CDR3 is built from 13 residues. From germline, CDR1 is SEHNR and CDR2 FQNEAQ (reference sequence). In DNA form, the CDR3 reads TGTGCCAGCAGCTCTACAGGGGATCAGCCCCAGCATTTT. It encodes CASSSTGDQPQHF.